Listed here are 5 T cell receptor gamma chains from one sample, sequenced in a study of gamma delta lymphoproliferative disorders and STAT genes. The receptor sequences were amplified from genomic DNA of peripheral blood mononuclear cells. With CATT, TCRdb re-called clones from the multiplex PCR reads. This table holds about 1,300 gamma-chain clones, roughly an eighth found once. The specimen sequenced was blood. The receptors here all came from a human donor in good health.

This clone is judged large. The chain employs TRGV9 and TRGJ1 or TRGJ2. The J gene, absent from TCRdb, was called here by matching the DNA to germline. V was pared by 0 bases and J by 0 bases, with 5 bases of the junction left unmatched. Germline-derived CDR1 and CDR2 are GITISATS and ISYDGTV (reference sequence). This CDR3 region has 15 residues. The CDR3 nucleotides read TGTGCCTTGTGGGAGGTGCCTGAGAATTATTATAAGAAACTCTTT. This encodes CALWEVPENYYKKLF.

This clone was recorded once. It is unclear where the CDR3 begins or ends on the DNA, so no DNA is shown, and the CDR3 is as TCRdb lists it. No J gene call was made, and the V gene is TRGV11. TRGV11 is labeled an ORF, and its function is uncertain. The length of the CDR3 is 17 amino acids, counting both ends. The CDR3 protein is CTTVPAGLGPYFYKKLF.

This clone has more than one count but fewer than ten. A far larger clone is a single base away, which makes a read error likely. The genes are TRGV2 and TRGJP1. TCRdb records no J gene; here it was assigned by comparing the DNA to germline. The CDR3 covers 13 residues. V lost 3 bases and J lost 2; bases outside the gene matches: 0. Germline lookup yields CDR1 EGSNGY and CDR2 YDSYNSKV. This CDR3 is CATWDTTGWFKIF. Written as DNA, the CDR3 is TGTGCCACCTGGGACACCACTGGTTGGTTCAAGATATTT.

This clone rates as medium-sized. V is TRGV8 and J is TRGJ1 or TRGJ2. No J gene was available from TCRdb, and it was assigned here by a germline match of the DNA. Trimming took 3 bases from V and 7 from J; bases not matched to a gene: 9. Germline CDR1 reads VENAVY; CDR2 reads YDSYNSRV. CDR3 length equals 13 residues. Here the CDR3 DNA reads TGTGCCACCTGGGATCGGGCCGGATATAAGAAACTCTTT. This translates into CATWDRAGYKKLF.

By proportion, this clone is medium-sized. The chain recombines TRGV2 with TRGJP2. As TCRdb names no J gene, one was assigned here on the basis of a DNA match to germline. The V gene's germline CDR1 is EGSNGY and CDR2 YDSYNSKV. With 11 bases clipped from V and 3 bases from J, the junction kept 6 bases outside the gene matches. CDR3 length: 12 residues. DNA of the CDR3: TGTGCCATCGTAGGTAGTGATTGGATCAAGACGTTT. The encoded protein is CAIVGSDWIKTF.